This entry lists 21 T cell receptor beta chains sequenced from one sample in a study of T cell responses to AZD1222 COVID-19 vaccine. Assay used: immunoSEQ multiplex PCR; TCRdb lists only in-frame clones, some missing. This sample has about 140,000 clones, with over 85% found just once. The source material was peripheral blood, sampled on day 0 of AZD1222 vaccination. The receptors come from an adult in good health.

V is TRBV19 and J is TRBJ1-2; D is unclear. The CDR3 extends over 14 amino acids. CDR1 LNHDA and CDR2 SQIVND come from the germline V gene (reference sequence). Trimming left V 7 bases short and J 8 bases short, with 20 bases between. CDR3 sequence (DNA): TGTGCCAGTAACCTGGTAGGGAGCCCCGAAGGCTACACCTTC. It specifies CASNLVGSPEGYTF. Full variable domain (missing parts from reference TRBV19 and TRBJ1-2): DGGITQSPKYLFRKEGQNVTLSCEQNLNHDAMYWYRQDPGQGLRLIYYSQIVNDFQKGDIAEGYSVSREKKESFPLTVTSAQKNPTAFYLCASNLVGSPEGYTFGSGTRLTVV.

The chain employs TRBV4-1 and TRBJ1-2, with 9 bases fitting TRBD1. This CDR3 region has 14 residues. V lost 4 bases, J lost 4 bases, and 4 bases stayed unmatched. Germline V gene sequence: CDR1 MGHRA, CDR2 YSYEKL. CDR3 loop: CASSRDRDFYGYTF. CDR3 nucleotide sequence: TGCGCCAGCAGCCGGGACAGGGACTTCTATGGCTACACCTTC.

This clone has just one count. This sequence joins TRBV7-8 and TRBJ2-7, with a possible D match to TRBD1 (5 bases). CDR3 length: 12 residues. The V gene lost 3 bases and the J gene lost 8 bases, with 11 bases spanning the gap. Germline V gene lookup returns CDR1 SGHVS and CDR2 FQNEAQ. CDR3 sequence: CASSFIGAQQYF. The CDR3 DNA is TGTGCCAGCAGCTTTATAGGGGCCCAGCAGTACTTC.

The V call is TRBV14, the J call TRBJ1-2; no clear D. The CDR3 runs to 13 residues. V lost 2 bases to trimming and J lost 4 bases, with 8 bases between them. From germline, CDR1 is SGHDN and CDR2 FVKESK. CDR3 loop: CASSQRSGYGYTF. CDR3 in DNA: TGTGCCAGCAGCCAACGGAGCGGCTATGGCTACACCTTC. The complete variable domain, with remaining parts taken from reference TRBV14 and TRBJ1-2, reads EAGVTQFPSHSVIEKGQTVTLRCDPISGHDNLYWYRRVMGKEIKFLLHFVKESKQDESGMPNNRFLAERTGGTYSTLKVQPAELEDSGVYFCASSQRSGYGYTFGSGTRLTVV.

The V call is TRBV29-1, the J call TRBJ2-5; the D is unclear. Per germline, CDR1 SQVTM and CDR2 ANQGSEA. The CDR3 covers 13 residues. V lost 4 bases, J lost 4 bases, and 13 bases lay in between. CDR3 sequence: CSVGPGYGETQYF. The CDR3 region has the DNA TGCAGCGTTGGTCCGGGCTACGGAGAGACCCAGTACTTC.

This clone was counted a few times. This sequence joins TRBV7-2 and TRBJ1-5; D remains ambiguous. CDR3 length: 15 residues. Trimming stripped 3 bases from V and 0 bases from J, with 9 bases between. Germline V lookup: CDR1 SGHTA, CDR2 FQGNSA. The CDR3 protein is CASSFFGYSNQPQHF. In DNA, the CDR3 is TGTGCCAGCAGCTTTTTCGGGTATAGCAATCAGCCCCAGCATTTT.

The rearrangement links TRBV6-5 to TRBJ2-7, with D possibly TRBD2 on 5 matching bases. CDR1 and CDR2 from the germline V gene are MNHEY and SVGAGI. The CDR3 is made up of 15 amino acids. V was shortened by 2 bases and J by 1 base, with 12 bases between the two germline ends. For the CDR3, the DNA is TGTGCCAGCAGTTACGCGACGGGGTTGTCCTACGAGCAGTACTTC. It is translated as CASSYATGLSYEQYF.

V usage is TRBV4-2 and J usage is TRBJ2-1; 7 nucleotides line up with TRBD2. J lost 3 bases, V lost 0 bases, and 11 bases had no gene match. The CDR3 loop spans 18 amino acids. Germline CDR1 and CDR2: LGHNA and YNFKEQ. The CDR3 DNA reads TGTGCCAGCAGCCAAGAAGCGGCGTCTAGCGGCCTCTACAATGAGCAGTTCTTC. Translating it yields CASSQEAASSGLYNEQFF.

The chain has TRBV6-5 and TRBJ1-3; TRBD1 aligns across 10 bases. The CDR3 covers 15 residues. CDR1 is MNHEY and CDR2 is SVGAGI in the germline V gene. Trimming removed 6 bases from V and 4 bases from J; junction bases left unmatched: 6. The CDR3 bases are TGTGCCAGCAGATTGGACAGGGGGATAGGAAACACCATATATTTT. It translates to CASRLDRGIGNTIYF.

Turning to this clone: One junction end does not reproduce the germline sequence, and a read error may be involved. The chain has TRBV7-7 and TRBJ2-7; 7 positions match TRBD1. The germline CDR1 and CDR2 sequences are SSHAT and FNYEAQ (reference sequence). This CDR3 has 15 residues. The CDR3 DNA is TGTGCTAGCAGCTATAGGACAGGCTCGGACTACGAGCAGTACTTC. This gives the protein CASSYRTGSDYEQYF.

V gene TRBV21-1 combines with J gene TRBJ1-6. TRBV21-1 is tagged as a pseudogene. The CDR3 covers 14 residues. The CDR3 spells CASHPRPLYSPLHF. The CDR3 DNA follows: TGTGCCAGCCACCCCCGTCCCTTATATTCACCCCTCCACTTT.

The gene calls are TRBV6-5 and TRBJ2-5; TRBD1 matches at 8 bases. The CDR3 loop spans 14 amino acids. Germline-derived CDR1 and CDR2 are MNHEY and SVGAGI. V dropped 6 bases and J dropped 1; count of bases not matched to a gene: 4. The CDR3 reads CASRTGVAQETQYF. CDR3 nucleotides: TGTGCCAGCAGGACAGGGGTGGCCCAAGAGACCCAGTACTTC.

This chain uses TRBV28 with TRBJ1-5, with 8 bases identical to TRBD1. This CDR3 comprises 15 residues. CDR1 is MDHEN and CDR2 is SYDVKM in the germline V gene. The junction had 10 bases not matched to a gene; V was cut back by 6 bases and J by 6 bases. The CDR3 sequence is CASSSGQGRIQPQHF. The CDR3 DNA is TGTGCCAGCAGCTCTGGACAGGGTAGAATTCAGCCCCAGCATTTT. Full variable domain (remainder filled in from reference TRBV28 and TRBJ1-5): DVKVTQSSRYLVKRTGEKVFLECVQDMDHENMFWYRQDPGLGLRLIYFSYDVKMKEKGDIPEGYSVSREKKERFSLILESASTNQTSMYLCASSSGQGRIQPQHFGDGTRLSIL.

Only one count was recorded for this clone. The rearrangement uses TRBV10-3 and TRBJ2-3; no definite D call. The CDR3 covers 15 residues. V was trimmed by 4 bases and J by 3 bases, leaving 14 bases between them. Per the germline V gene, CDR1 is ENHRY and CDR2 is SYGVKD. CDR3 DNA: TGTGCCATCAGTGCCCCGACCCGAGGAACAGATACGCAGTATTTT. Protein product: CAISAPTRGTDTQYF.

The sample holds one count of this clone. The J gene is TRBJ1-5, the V gene TRBV2, with D possibly TRBD1 on 6 matching bases. Germline V gene lookup returns CDR1 SNHLY and CDR2 FYNNEI. The CDR3 totals 15 residues. Trimming cost V 7 bases and J 0 bases, with 13 bases left between them. CDR3 residues: CASKLGGGSNQPQHF. CDR3 DNA sequence: TGTGCCAGCAAGCTAGGAGGGGGTAGCAATCAGCCCCAGCATTTT.

This clone was counted a single time. The chain has TRBV18 and TRBJ1-4; TRBD1 agrees at 8 bases. Germline CDR1 reads KGHSH; CDR2 reads LQKENI. This CDR3 spans 14 amino acids. V gave up 0 bases and J gave up 6 bases; unmatched junction bases: 0. CDR3 in DNA: TGTGCCAGCTCACCACCGGACAGGGATGAAAAACTGTTTTTT. Encoded protein: CASSPPDRDEKLFF.

The CDR3: CASSQDFGGGTDTQYF. Written as DNA, the CDR3 is TGTGCCAGCAGCCAAGATTTCGGGGGGGGCACAGATACGCAGTATTTT. This chain uses TRBV4-2 with TRBJ2-3; 8 bases fit TRBD2. This CDR3 has 16 residues. With V trimmed by 0 bases and J by 1 base, 3 bases remained unmatched. CDR1 and CDR2 from the germline V gene are LGHNA and YNFKEQ.

The rearrangement uses TRBV10-3 and TRBJ1-1; no definite D call. The CDR3 sequence is 13 residues long. V lost 11 bases, J lost 1 base, and 14 bases lay in between. The germline CDR1 and CDR2 sequences are ENHRY and SYGVKD. The CDR3 DNA reads as TGTGCCGTCCTGGGAAGTCCGAACACTGAAGCTTTCTTT. It is translated as CAVLGSPNTEAFF.

The chain joins TRBV5-1 to TRBJ2-1; 12 bases agree with TRBD2. The V gene end was trimmed by 4 bases and the J gene end by 4 bases; junction bases not matched to a gene: 6. The CDR3 is 16 residues long. The germline V gene has CDR1 SGHRS and CDR2 YFSETQ. The CDR3 DNA reads as TGCGCCAGCAGCCCCGGGACTAGCGGGCCATACAATGAGCAGTTCTTC. It encodes CASSPGTSGPYNEQFF. Variable domain in full (rest from reference TRBV5-1 and TRBJ2-1): KAGVTQTPRYLIKTRGQQVTLSCSPISGHRSVSWYQQTPGQGLQFLFEYFSETQRNKGNFPGRFSGRQFSNSRSEMNVSTLELGDSALYLCASSPGTSGPYNEQFFGPGTRLTVL.

This rearrangement joins TRBV5-8 to TRBJ1-2; unclear D gene. Deletions cut 4 bases from V and 4 bases from J, with 11 bases between. Per germline, CDR1 SGHTS and CDR2 YDEGEE. The CDR3 has 13 residues. The CDR3 reads CASSTRVFYGYTF. The DNA of the CDR3 is TGTGCCAGCAGCACGAGGGTGTTCTATGGCTACACCTTC.

The CDR3 region is CASSQGRLTEAFF. The CDR3 DNA is TGTGCCAGCAGCCAAGGCAGGCTCACTGAAGCTTTCTTT. This chain joins TRBV14 and TRBJ1-1; D is uncertain. Trimming left V 1 base short and J 4 bases short, with 7 bases between. This CDR3 has 13 amino acids. CDR1 and CDR2 (germline): SGHDN, FVKESK.